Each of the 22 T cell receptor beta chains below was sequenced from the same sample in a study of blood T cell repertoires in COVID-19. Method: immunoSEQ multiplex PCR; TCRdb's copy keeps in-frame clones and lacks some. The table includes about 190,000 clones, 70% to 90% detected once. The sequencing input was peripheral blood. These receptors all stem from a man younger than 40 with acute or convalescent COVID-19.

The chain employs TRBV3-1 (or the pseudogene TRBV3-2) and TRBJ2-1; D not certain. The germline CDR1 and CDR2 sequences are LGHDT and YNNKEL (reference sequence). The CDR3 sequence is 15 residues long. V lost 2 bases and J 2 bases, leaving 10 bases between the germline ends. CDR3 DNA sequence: TGTGCCAGCAGCCAATCGGTTATCGCCTACAATGAGCAGTTCTTC. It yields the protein CASSQSVIAYNEQFF.

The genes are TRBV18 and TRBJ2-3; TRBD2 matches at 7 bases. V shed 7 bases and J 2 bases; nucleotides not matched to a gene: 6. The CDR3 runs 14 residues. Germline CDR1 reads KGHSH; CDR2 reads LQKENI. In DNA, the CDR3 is TGTGCCAGCTATAACGGGGGGTCCACAGATACGCAGTATTTT. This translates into CASYNGGSTDTQYF.

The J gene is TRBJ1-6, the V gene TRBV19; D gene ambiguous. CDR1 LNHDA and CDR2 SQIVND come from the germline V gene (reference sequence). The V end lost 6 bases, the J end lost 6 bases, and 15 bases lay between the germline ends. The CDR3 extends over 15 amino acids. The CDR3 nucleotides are TGTGCCAGTAGCGGGATCCTGGGGATTAATTCACCCCTCCACTTT. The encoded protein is CASSGILGINSPLHF.

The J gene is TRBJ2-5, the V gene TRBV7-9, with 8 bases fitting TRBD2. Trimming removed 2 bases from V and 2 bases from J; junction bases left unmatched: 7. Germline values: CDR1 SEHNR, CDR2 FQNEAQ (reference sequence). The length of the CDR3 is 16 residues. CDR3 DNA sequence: TGTGCCAGCAGCTTATTGTCTAGCGGGCCGCAAGAGACCCAGTACTTC. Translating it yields CASSLLSSGPQETQYF.

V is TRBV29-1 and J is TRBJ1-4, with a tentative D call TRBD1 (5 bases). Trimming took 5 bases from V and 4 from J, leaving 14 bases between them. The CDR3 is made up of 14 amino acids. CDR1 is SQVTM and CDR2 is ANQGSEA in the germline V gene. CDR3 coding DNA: TGCAGCGTTATGGAGGGGAGGGGTAATGAAAAACTGTTTTTT. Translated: CSVMEGRGNEKLFF.

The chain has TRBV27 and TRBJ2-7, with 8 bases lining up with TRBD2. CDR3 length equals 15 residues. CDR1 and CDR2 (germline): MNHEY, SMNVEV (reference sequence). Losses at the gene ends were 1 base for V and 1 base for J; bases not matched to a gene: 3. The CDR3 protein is CASSLYAGGSYEQYF. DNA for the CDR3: TGTGCCAGCAGTTTATATGCGGGAGGATCCTACGAGCAGTACTTC.

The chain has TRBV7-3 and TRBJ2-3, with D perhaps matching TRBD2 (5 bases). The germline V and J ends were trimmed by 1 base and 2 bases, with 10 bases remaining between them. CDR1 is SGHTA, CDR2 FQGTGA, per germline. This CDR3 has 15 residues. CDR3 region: CASSLIGVPTDTQYF. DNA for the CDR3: TGTGCCAGCAGCTTAATCGGGGTCCCCACAGATACGCAGTATTTT.

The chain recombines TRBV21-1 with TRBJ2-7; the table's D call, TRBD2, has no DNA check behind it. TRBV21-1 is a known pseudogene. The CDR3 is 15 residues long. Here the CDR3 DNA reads TGTGCCAGCAGCAAAACGACGGAGCAGTTCTACGAGCAGTACTTC. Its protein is CASSKTTEQFYEQYF.

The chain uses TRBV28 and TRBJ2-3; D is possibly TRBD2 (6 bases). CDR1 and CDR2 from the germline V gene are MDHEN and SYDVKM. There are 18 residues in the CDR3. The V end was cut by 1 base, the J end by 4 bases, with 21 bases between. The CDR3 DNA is TGTGCCAGCAGTTTATTGGGGACTGGAGCCATCCCCTCAGATACGCAGTATTTT. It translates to CASSLLGTGAIPSDTQYF.

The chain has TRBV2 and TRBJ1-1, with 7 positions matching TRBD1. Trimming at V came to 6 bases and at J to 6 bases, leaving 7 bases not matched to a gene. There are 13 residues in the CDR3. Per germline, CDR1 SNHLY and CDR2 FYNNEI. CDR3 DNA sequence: TGTGCCAGCAGCCGAGACAGGGAGGCTGAAGCTTTCTTT. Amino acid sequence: CASSRDREAEAFF.

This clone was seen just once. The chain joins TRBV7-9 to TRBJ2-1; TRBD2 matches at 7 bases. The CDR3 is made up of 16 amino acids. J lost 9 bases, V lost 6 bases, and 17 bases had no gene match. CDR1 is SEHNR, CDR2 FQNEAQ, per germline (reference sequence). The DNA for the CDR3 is TGTGCCAGCAGGAGCCGGGCCGAAAGCGGGGTCCTTGAGCAGTTCTTC. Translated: CASRSRAESGVLEQFF.

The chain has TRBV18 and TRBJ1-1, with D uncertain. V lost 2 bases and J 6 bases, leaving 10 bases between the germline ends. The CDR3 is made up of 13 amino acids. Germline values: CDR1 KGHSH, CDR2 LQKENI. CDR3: CASSPLVGAEAFF. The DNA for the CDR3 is TGTGCCAGCTCACCATTGGTGGGCGCTGAAGCTTTCTTT. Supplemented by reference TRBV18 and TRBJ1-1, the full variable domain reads NAGVMQNPRHLVRRRGQEARLRCSPMKGHSHVYWYRQLPEEGLKFMVYLQKENIIDESGMPKERFSAEFPKEGPSILRIQQVVRGDSAAYFCASSPLVGAEAFFGQGTRLTVV.

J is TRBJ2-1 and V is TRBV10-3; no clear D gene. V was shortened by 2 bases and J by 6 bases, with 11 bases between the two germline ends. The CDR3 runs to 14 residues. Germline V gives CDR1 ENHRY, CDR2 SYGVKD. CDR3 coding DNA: TGTGCCATCAGTGAGGGTGGGCCGTCCAATGAGCAGTTCTTC. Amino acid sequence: CAISEGGPSNEQFF.

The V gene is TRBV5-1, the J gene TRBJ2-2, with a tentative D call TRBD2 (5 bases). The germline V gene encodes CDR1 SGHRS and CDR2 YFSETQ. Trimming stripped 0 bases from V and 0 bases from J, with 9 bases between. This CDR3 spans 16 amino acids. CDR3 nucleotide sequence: TGCGCCAGCAGCTTGGTTCGGGGATCGAACACCGGGGAGCTGTTTTTT. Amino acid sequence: CASSLVRGSNTGELFF.

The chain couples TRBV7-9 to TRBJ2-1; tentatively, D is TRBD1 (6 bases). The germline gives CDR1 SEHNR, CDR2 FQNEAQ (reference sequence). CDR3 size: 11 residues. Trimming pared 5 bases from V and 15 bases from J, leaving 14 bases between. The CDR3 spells CASSMDSLRFF. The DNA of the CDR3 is TGTGCCAGCAGCATGGACAGTTTGCGGTTCTTC.

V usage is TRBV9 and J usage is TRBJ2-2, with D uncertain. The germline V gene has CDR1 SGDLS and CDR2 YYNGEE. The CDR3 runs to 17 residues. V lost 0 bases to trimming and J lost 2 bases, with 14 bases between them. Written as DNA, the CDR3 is TGTGCCAGCAGCGTAGGTGGAAGAGGAATTAACACCGGGGAGCTGTTTTTT. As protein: CASSVGGRGINTGELFF.

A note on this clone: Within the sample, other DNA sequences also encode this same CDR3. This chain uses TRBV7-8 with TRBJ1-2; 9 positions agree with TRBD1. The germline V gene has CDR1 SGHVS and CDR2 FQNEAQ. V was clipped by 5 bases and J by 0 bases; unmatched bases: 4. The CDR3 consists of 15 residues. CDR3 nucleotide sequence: TGTGCCAGCAGCCTTAGGACAGGGGCTAACTATGGCTACACCTTC. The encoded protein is CASSLRTGANYGYTF.

The CDR3 loop is CASSGYPGGPDTQYF. The DNA of the CDR3 is TGCGCCAGCAGCGGATACCCAGGGGGCCCAGATACGCAGTATTTT. This chain links TRBV5-1 with TRBJ2-3, with TRBD1 matching 8 bases. This CDR3 region has 15 residues. CDR1 SGHRS and CDR2 YFSETQ come from the germline V gene. J lost 4 bases, V lost 4 bases, and 8 bases had no gene match.

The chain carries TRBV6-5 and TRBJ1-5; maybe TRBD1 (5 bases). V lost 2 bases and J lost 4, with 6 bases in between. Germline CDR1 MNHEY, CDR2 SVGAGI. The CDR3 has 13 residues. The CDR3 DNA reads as TGTGCCAGCAGTTACAGGGGAAATCAGCCCCAGCATTTT. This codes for CASSYRGNQPQHF.

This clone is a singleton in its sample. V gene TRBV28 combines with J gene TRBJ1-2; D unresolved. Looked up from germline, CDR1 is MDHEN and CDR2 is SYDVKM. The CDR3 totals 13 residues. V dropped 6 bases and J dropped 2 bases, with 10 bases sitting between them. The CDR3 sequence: CASRNENNYGYTF. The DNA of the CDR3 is TGTGCCAGCAGAAACGAGAACAACTATGGCTACACCTTC.

The CDR3 spells CASSFVAGGNNEQFF. DNA for the CDR3: TGTGCCAGCAGTTTTGTAGCGGGAGGGAACAATGAGCAGTTCTTC. The rearrangement joins TRBV27 to TRBJ2-1, with 11 bases matching TRBD2. V gave up 3 bases and J gave up 5 bases; unmatched junction bases: 3. Per the germline V gene, CDR1 is MNHEY and CDR2 is SMNVEV (reference sequence). This CDR3 region has 15 residues.

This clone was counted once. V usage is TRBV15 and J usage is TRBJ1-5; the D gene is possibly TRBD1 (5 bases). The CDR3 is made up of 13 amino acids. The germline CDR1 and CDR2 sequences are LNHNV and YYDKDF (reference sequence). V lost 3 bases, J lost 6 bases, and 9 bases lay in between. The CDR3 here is CATSRTDGQPQHF. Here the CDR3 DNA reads TGTGCCACCAGCAGGACAGACGGTCAGCCCCAGCATTTT.